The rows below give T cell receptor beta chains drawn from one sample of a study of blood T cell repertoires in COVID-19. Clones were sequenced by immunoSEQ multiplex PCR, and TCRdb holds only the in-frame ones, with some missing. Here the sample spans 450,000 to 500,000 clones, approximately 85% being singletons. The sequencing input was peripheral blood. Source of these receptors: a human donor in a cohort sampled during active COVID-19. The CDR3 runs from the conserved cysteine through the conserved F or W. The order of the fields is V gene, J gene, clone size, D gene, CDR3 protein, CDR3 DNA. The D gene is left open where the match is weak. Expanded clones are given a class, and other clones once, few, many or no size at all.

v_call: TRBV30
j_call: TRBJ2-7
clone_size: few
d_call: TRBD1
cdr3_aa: CAWNGQGTYEQYF
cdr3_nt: TGTGCCTGGAATGGACAGGGAACCTACGAGCAGTACTTC

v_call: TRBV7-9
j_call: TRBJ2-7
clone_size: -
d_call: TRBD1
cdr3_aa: CASSPKGGLTYEQYF
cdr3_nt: TGTGCCAGCAGCCCCAAAGGGGGCCTTACCTACGAGCAGTACTTC

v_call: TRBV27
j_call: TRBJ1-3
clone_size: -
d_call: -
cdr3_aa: CASRERGSGNTIYF
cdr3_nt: TGTGCCAGCCGAGAACGGGGCTCTGGAAACACCATATATTTT

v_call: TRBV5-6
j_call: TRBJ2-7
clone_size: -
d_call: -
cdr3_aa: CASTRSDYEQYF
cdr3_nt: TGTGCCAGCACCCGGAGTGACTACGAGCAGTACTTC

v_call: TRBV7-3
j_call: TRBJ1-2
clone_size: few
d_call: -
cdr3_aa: CASIWPAGAAVYGYTF
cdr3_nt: TGTGCCAGCATCTGGCCCGCGGGGGCCGCAGTCTATGGCTACACCTTC

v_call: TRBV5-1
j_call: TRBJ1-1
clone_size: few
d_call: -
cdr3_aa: CASSFLGEGAFF
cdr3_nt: TGCGCCAGCAGCTTCCTCGGAGAGGGTGCTTTCTTT

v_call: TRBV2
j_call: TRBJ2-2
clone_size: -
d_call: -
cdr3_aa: CASNIRLAGTGELFF
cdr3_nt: TGTGCCAGCAATATTAGGCTAGCTGGCACCGGGGAGCTGTTTTTT

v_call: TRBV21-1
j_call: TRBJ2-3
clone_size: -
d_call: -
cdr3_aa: CASALGLAGVVGSTDTQYF
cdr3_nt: TGTGCCAGCGCCCTCGGACTAGCGGGAGTGGTCGGTAGCACAGATACGCAGTATTTT

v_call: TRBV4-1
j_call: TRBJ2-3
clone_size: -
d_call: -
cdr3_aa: CASSQVPGGLTDTQYF
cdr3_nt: TGCGCCAGCAGCCAAGTCCCCGGGGGTCTCACAGATACGCAGTATTTT

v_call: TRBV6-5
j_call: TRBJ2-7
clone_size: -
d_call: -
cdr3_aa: CASSYSGGISYEQYF
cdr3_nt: TGTGCCAGCAGTTACTCTGGCGGGATCTCCTACGAGCAGTACTTC

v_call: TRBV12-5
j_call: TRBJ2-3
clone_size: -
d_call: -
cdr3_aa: CASGPSGDTQYF
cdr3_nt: TGTGCTAGTGGACCCTCAGGGGATACGCAGTATTTT

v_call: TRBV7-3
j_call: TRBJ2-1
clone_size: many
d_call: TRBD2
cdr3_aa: CASSPAGGPLNEQFF
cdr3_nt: TGTGCCAGCAGCCCAGCGGGAGGGCCGCTTAATGAGCAGTTCTTC

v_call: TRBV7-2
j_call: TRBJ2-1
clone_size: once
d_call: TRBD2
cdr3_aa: CASSFIESMAGGPGEQFF
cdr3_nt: TGTGCCAGCAGCTTTATTGAGTCAATGGCGGGAGGGCCAGGGGAGCAGTTCTTC

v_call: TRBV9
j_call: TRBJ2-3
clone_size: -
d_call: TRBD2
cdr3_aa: CASSVRASGRTDTQYF
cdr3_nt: TGTGCCAGCAGCGTACGGGCTAGCGGGCGCACAGATACGCAGTATTTT

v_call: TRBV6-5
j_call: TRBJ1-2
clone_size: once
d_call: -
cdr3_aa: CASSWARVDGYTF
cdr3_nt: TGTGCCAGCAGTTGGGCCAGGGTAGATGGCTACACCTTC

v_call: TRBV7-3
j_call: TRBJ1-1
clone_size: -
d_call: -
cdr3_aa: CASSLTGANTEAFF
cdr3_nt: TGTGCCAGCAGCTTAACGGGGGCGAACACTGAAGCTTTCTTT

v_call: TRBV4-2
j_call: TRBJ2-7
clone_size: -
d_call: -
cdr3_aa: CASSQAHSGRAIEQYF
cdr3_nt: TGTGCCAGCAGCCAAGCACATTCTGGCAGGGCAATCGAGCAGTACTTC

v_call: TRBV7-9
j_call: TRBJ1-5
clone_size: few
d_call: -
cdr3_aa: CASSLATGRVNQPQHF
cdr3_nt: TGTGCCAGCAGCTTAGCGACGGGCAGGGTCAATCAGCCCCAGCATTTT

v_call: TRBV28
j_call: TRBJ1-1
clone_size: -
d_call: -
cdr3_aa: CASSFLAGLGVNTEAFF
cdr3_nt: TGTGCCAGCAGTTTTCTCGCAGGGTTAGGCGTGAACACTGAAGCTTTCTTT

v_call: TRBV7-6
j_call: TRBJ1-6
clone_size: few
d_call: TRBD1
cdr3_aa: CASRPADRETSPLHF
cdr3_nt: TGTGCCAGCAGACCAGCAGACAGGGAGACTTCACCCCTCCACTTT

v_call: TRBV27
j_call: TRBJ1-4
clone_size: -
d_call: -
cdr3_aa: CASSLMSSTRGKLFF
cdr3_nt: TGTGCCAGCAGTTTAATGAGTTCAACGAGGGGGAAACTGTTTTTT

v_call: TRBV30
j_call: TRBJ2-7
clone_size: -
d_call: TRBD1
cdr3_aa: CAWSTGVDYEQYF
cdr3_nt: TGTGCCTGGAGTACAGGGGTGGACTACGAGCAGTACTTC

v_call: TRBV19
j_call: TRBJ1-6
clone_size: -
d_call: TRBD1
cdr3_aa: CASSATGDNSPLHF
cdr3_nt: TGTGCCAGTAGTGCAACAGGGGATAATTCACCCCTCCACTTT

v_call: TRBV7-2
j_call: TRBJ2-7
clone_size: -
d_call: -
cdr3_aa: CASSLRETSYEQYF
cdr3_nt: TGTGCCAGCAGCTTGAGGGAGACCTCCTACGAGCAGTACTTC

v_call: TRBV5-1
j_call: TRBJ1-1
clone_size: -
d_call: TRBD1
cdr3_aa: CASSSQGGNTEAFF
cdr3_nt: TGCGCCAGCAGCTCACAGGGGGGTAACACTGAAGCTTTCTTT

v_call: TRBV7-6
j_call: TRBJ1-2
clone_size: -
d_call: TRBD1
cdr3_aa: CASSNPGQGIPTGGYTF
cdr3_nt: TGTGCCAGCAGCAATCCGGGACAGGGGATTCCTACGGGTGGCTACACCTTC

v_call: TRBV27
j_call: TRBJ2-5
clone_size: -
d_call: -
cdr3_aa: CASSLLGQGKETQYF
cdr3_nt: TGTGCCAGCAGTTTATTGGGGCAGGGGAAAGAGACCCAGTACTTC

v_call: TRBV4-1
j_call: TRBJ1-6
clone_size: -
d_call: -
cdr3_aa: CASSQVPGGSDNSPLHF
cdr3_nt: TGCGCCAGCAGCCAAGTTCCCGGGGGGTCGGATAATTCACCCCTCCACTTT

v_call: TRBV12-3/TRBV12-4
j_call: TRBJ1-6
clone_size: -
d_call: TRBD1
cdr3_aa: CASSRQGSSPLHF
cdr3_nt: TGTGCCAGCAGTCGACAGGGATCCTCACCCCTCCACTTT

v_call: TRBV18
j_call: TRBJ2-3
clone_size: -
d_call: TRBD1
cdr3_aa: CASSPDRGSRDTQYF
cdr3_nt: TGTGCCAGCTCCCCGGACAGGGGGTCGAGAGATACGCAGTATTTT

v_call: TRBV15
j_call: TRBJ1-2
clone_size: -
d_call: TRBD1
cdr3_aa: CATSSQTGIYGYTF
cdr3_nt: TGTGCCACCAGCAGCCAGACAGGGATCTATGGCTACACCTTC

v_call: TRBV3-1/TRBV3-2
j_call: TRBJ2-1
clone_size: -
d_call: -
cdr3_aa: CASRRGGARDNEQFF
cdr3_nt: TGTGCCAGCAGAAGGGGCGGGGCGCGGGACAATGAGCAGTTCTTC

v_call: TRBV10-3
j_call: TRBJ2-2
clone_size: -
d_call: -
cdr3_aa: CAISVGGLTGELFF
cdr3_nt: TGTGCCATCAGTGTCGGGGGGCTCACCGGGGAGCTGTTTTTT

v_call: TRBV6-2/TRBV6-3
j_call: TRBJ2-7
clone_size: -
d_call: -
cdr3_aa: CASSYYSGILYEQYF
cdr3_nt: TGTGCCAGCAGTTACTATTCCGGGATCCTTTACGAGCAGTACTTC

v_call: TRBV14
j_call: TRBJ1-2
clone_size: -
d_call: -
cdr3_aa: CASSQDLSGFGGYTF
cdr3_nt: TGTGCCAGCAGCCAAGATCTCTCAGGATTCGGTGGCTACACCTTC

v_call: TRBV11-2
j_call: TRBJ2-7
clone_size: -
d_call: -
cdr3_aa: CASSLPSGEQYF
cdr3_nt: TGTGCCAGCAGCTTGCCGTCGGGCGAGCAGTACTTC

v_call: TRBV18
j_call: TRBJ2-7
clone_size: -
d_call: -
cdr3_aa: CASKVTGSSEQYF
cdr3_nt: TGTGCCAGCAAGGTTACAGGGTCGAGCGAGCAGTACTTC